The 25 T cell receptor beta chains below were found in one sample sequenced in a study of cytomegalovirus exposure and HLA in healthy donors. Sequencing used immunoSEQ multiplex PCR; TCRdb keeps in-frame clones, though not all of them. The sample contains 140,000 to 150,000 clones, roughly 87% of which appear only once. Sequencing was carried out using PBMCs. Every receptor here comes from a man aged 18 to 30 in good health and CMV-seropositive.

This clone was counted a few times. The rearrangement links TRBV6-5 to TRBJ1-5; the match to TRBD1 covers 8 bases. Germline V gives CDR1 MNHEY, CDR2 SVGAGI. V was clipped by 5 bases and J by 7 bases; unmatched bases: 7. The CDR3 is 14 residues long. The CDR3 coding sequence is TGTGCCAGCAGTGGACAGGGTGGGCACCAGCCCCAGCATTTT. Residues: CASSGQGGHQPQHF.

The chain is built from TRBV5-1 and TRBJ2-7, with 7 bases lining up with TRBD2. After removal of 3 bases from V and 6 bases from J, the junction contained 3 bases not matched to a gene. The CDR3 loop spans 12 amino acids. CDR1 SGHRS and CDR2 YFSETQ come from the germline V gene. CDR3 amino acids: CASSWEGGEQYF. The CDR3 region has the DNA TGCGCCAGCAGCTGGGAGGGTGGCGAGCAGTACTTC.

The CDR3 DNA sequence: TGTGCCAGCATAAATAGACTAGCGGGGGCTTTAGGGGAGACCCAGTACTTC. It specifies CASINRLAGALGETQYF. This chain links TRBV28 with TRBJ2-5; 12 bases match TRBD2. The CDR3 runs 17 residues. V shed 7 bases and J 5 bases; nucleotides not matched to a gene: 14. Germline lookup yields CDR1 MDHEN and CDR2 SYDVKM.

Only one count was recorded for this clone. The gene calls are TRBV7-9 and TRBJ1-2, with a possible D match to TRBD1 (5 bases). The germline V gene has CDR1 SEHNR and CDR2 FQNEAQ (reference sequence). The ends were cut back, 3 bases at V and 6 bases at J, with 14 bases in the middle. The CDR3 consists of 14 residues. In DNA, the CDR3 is TGTGCCAGCAGCTTGATGACAGTCCTTGATGGCTACACCTTC. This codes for CASSLMTVLDGYTF.

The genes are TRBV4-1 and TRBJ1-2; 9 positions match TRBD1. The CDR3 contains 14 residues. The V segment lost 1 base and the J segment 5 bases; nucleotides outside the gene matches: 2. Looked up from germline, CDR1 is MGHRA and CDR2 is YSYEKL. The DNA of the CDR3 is TGCGCCAGCAGCCAAGTGGGGACAGGGTATGGCTACACCTTC. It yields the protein CASSQVGTGYGYTF.

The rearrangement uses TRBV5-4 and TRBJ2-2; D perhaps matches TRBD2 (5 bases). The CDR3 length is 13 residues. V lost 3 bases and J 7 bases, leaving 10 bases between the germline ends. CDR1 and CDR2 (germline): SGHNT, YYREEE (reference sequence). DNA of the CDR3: TGTGCCAGCAGCTCCTCGGCGGGCGGGGAGCTGTTTTTT. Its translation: CASSSSAGGELFF.

The CDR3 DNA follows: TGCGCCAGCAGCTTGAGTTCAGGGGAGCAGTACTTC. Translation gives CASSLSSGEQYF. This chain joins TRBV5-1 and TRBJ2-7; a weak D match, TRBD1 (5 bases). Trimming took off 1 base at V and 7 bases at J, with 9 bases between the two ends. CDR3 length: 12 residues. Germline CDR1 and CDR2: SGHRS and YFSETQ.

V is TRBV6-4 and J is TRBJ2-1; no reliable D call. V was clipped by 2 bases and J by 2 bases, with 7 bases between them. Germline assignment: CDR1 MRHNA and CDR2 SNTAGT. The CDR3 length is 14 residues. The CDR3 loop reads CASSDRSAYNEQFF. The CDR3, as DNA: TGTGCCAGCAGTGACAGATCAGCCTACAATGAGCAGTTCTTC.

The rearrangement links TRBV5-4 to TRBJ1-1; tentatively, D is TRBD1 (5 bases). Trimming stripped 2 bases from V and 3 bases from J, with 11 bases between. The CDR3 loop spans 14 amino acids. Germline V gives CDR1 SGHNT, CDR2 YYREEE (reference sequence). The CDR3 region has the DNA TGTGCCAGCAGCTTTTCCATAGGGGACACTGAAGCTTTCTTT. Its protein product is CASSFSIGDTEAFF.

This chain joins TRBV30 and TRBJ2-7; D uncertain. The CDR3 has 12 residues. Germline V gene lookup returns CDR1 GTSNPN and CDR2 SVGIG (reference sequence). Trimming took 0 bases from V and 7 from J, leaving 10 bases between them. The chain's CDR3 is CAWSVNSLEQYF. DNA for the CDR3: TGTGCCTGGAGTGTCAACAGCCTTGAGCAGTACTTC.

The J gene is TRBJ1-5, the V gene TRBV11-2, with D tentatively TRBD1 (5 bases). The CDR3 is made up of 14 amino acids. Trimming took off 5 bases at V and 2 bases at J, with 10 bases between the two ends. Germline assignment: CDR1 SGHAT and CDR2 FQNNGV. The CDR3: CASSNQGGNQPQHF. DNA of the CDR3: TGTGCCAGCAGCAATCAGGGCGGCAATCAGCCCCAGCATTTT.

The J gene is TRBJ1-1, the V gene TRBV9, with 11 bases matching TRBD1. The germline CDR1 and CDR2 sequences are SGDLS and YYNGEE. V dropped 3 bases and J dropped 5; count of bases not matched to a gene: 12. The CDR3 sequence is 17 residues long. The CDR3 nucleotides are TGTGCCAGCAGCGCAGGAAGGACAGGGGGCCGGGAGACTGAAGCTTTCTTT. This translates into CASSAGRTGGRETEAFF.

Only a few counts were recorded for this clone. CDR3 residues: CASCSRPLYEQYF. The CDR3 DNA is TGTGCCAGTTGTAGTCGTCCCCTCTACGAGCAGTACTTC. J is TRBJ2-7 and V is TRBV28; the D is unclear. V gave up 9 bases and J gave up 3 bases, with 15 bases separating them. Germline CDR1 MDHEN, CDR2 SYDVKM. This CDR3 is 13 amino acids long.

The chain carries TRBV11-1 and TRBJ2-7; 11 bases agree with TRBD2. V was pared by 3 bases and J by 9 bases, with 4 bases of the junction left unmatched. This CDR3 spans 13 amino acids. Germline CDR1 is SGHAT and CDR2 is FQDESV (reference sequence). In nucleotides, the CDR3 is TGTGCCAGCAGCTTTAGCGGGAGGGCCGTGCAGTACTTC. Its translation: CASSFSGRAVQYF.

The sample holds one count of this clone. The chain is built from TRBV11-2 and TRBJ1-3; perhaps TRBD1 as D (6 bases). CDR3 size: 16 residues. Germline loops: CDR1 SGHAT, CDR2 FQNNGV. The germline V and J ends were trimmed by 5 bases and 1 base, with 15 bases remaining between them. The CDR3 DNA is TGTGCCAGCAGCGAAATAAGGGGGAAGTCTGGAAACACCATATATTTT. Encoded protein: CASSEIRGKSGNTIYF.

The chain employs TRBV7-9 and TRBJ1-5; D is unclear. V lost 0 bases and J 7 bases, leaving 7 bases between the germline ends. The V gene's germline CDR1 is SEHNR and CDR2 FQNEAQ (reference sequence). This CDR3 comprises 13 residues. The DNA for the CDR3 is TGTGCCAGCAGCTTAGCGGGCGAACAGCCCCAGCATTTT. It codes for CASSLAGEQPQHF.

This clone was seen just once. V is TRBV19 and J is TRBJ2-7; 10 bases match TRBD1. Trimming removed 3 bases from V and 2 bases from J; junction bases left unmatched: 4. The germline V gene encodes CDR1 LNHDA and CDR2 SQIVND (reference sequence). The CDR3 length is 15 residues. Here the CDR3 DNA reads TGTGCCAGTAGTATGCCGGGACAGGGGACCTACGAGCAGTACTTC. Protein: CASSMPGQGTYEQYF.

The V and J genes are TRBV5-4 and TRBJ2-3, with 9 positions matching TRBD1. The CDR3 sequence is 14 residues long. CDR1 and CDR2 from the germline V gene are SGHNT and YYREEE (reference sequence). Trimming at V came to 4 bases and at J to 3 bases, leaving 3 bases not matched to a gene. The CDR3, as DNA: TGTGCCAGCAGCACAGGACAGGGGACAGATACGCAGTATTTT. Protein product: CASSTGQGTDTQYF. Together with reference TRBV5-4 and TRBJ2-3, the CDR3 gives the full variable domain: ETGVTQSPTHLIKTRGQQVTLRCSSQSGHNTVSWYQQALGQGPQFIFQYYREEENGRGNFPPRFSGLQFPNYSSELNVNALELDDSALYLCASSTGQGTDTQYFGPGTRLTVL.

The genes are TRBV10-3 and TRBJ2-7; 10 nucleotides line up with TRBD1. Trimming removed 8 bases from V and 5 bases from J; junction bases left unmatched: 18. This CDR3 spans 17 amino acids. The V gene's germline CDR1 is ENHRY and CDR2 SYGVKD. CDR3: CAIQPGQGRSSAHEQYF. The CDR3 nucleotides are TGTGCCATCCAACCGGGACAGGGGAGGAGTTCGGCACACGAGCAGTACTTC.

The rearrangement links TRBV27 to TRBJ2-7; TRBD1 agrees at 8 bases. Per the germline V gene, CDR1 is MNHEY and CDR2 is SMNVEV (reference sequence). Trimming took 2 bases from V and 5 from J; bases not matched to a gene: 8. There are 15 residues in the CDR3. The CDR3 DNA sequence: TGTGCCAGCAGTTTACAGGGGGCGAGCGCCCACGAGCAGTACTTC. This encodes CASSLQGASAHEQYF.

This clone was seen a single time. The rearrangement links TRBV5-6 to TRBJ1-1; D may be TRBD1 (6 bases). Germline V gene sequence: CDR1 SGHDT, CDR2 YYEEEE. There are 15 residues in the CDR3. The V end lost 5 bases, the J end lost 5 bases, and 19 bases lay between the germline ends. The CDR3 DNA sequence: TGTGCCAGCAGTCTTGGATCGGGGGGCGGGACTGAAGCTTTCTTT. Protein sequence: CASSLGSGGGTEAFF.

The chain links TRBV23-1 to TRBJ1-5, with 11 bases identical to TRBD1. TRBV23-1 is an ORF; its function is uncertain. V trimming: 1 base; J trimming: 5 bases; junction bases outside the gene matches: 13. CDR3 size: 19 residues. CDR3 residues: CASSQFLVGGQGDDQPQHF. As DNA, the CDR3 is TGCGCCAGCAGTCAATTTTTGGTGGGGGGACAGGGGGATGATCAGCCCCAGCATTTT.

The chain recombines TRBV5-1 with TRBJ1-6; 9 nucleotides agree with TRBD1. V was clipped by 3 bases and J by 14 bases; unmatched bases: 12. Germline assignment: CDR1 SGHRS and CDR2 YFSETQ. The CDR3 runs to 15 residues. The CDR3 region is CASSSKPGQGLTLHF. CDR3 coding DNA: TGCGCCAGCAGCTCGAAGCCGGGACAGGGCCTAACCCTCCACTTT.

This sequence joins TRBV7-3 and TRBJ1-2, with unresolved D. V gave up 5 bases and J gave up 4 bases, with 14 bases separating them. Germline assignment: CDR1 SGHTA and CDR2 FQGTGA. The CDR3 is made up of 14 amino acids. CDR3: CASSPFSVGYGYTF. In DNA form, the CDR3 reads TGTGCCAGCAGCCCTTTCAGTGTTGGCTATGGCTACACCTTC.

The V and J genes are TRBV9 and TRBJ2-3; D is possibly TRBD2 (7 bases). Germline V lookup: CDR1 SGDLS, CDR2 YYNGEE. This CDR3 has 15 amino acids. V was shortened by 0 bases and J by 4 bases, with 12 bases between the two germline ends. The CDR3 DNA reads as TGTGCCAGCAGCGTAGAAGGGGGAGGGCCAGATACGCAGTATTTT. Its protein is CASSVEGGGPDTQYF.